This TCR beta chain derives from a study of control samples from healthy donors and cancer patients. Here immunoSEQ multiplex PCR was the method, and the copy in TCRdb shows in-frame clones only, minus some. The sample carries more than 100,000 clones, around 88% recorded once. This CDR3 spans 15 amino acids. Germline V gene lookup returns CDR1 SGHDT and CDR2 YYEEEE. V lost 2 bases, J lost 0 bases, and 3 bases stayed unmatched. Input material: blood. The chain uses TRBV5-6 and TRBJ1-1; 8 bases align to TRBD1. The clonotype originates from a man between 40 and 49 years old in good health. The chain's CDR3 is CASSLGQGVNTEAFF. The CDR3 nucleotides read TGTGCCAGCAGCTTAGGACAGGGAGTGAACACTGAAGCTTTCTTT.